This T cell receptor (beta chain) stems from a study of OX40 agonist ivuxolimab in advanced cancers. Sequenced by immunoSEQ multiplex PCR; TCRdb stores in-frame clones only, minus some. The sample comprises more than 65,000 clones, about 87% of which are singletons, and about 0.6% rests with the top ten. Concerning this clone: The antigen remains undetermined.

Study-wide points: Expanded clones were, on average, more numerous in CD8+ T cells than in CD4+. Antigen targets of the expanded peripheral T cells went undetermined.

Germline loops: CDR1 MNHNY, CDR2 SVGAGI (reference sequence). The V gene lost 7 bases and the J gene lost 9 bases, with 12 bases spanning the gap. There are 11 residues in the CDR3. The material sequenced was CD4+ or CD8+ T cells sorted from blood, taken in a trial of the OX40 agonist ivuxolimab. This receptor was taken from an adult with an advanced solid tumor such as melanoma, head and neck, liver or kidney cancer. The chain combines TRBV6-6 with TRBJ1-1, with D perhaps matching TRBD1 (5 bases). For the CDR3, the DNA is TGTGCCAGCACCACGGGGGGAAAAGCTTTCTTT. This codes for CASTTGGKAFF.